Ten or more counts support the clone carrying this T cell receptor (beta chain). The antigen is unknown. This sample is part of a study of neurological immune-mediated disorders. Template-switch 5'RACE cDNA synthesis added a 10-nucleotide unique molecular identifier. A single record per CDR3 protein comes from TCRdb applying MiXCR to the 5' RACE reads. This sample carries some 50,000 distinct CDR3 sequences, around 25% of them seen once, and the ten largest clones take approximately 23%. A total of 2 million PBMCs stored at -80 degrees C provided the unsorted libraries. Study-wide results and caveats: The highest TCR clonal expansion occurred in HTLV-1-associated myelopathy; multiple sclerosis fell below healthy controls. No CDR3 amino acid sequences were shared by expanded clones across subjects, suggesting private repertoires in all groups.

Germline V gives CDR1 ENHRY, CDR2 SYGVKD. This CDR3 is 14 amino acids long. V trimming: 7 bases; J trimming: 7 bases; junction bases outside the gene matches: 9. Sequenced material: PBMCs. This TCR was recovered from a woman aged 70 to 79 in good health. The rearrangement joins TRBV10-3 to TRBJ2-1; 8 bases are shared with TRBD1. DNA of the CDR3: TGTGCCATCAAGCAGGGGGCGCAAAGGAATGAGCAGTTCTTC. Protein product: CAIKQGAQRNEQFF.